This T cell receptor beta chain is drawn from a study of T cells in Graves' hyperthyroidism and ophthalmopathy. As for the study in general: At the time of initial diagnosis and before any treatment, peripheral blood was collected. General study results and limits: Most clonotypes expanded in thyroid above 0.001 were likewise present in blood. Separation of ophthalmopathy from stable hyperthyroidism was achieved by a 13 V-J model.

An approximately 10 ml volume of fresh peripheral blood provided the PBMCs. This clonotype was seen at least ten times. Antigen: not known. RNA transcripts were the template for amplifying TCR beta CDR3 regions. A first-round RT-PCR of the TCR CDR3 used the HTBI primer set. Each CDR3 protein is one row after TCRdb ran MiXCR on the multiplex PCR reads. The sample includes about 360,000 distinct CDR3 sequences, 15% to 19% of them seen just once. CDR1 and CDR2 (germline): DFQATT, SNEGSKA (reference sequence). V shed 6 bases and J shed 9 bases, with 15 bases lying between them. CDR3 length equals 11 residues.

Sequences were obtained from blood. This chain links TRBV20-1 with TRBJ2-7; possible D gene TRBD2, 6 bases. This clonotype originated in a woman younger than 30 with Graves' hyperthyroidism that later progressed to Graves' ophthalmopathy. Here the CDR3 DNA reads TGCAGTGCCTCACGGGGGACGGGGCAGTACTTC. This sequence encodes CSASRGTGQYF.